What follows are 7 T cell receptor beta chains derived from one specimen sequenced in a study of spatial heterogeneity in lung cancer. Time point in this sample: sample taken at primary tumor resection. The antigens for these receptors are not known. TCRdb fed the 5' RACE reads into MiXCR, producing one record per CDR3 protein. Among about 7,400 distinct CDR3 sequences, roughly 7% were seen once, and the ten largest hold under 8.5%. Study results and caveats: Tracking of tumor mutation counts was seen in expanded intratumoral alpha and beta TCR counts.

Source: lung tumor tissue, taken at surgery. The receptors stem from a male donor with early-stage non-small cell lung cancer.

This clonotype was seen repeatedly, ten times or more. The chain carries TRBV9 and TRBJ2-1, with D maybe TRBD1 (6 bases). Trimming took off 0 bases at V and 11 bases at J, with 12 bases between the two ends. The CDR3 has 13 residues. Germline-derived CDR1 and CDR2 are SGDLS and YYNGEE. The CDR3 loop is CASSVVPQGKQFF. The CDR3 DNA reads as TGTGCCAGCAGCGTAGTACCCCAGGGGAAGCAGTTCTTC.

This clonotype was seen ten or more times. The CDR3 reads CASKSGGAETQYF. The CDR3 DNA sequence: TGTGCCAGCAAGTCCGGCGGGGCGGAGACCCAGTACTTC. V is TRBV28 and J is TRBJ2-5; tentative D call: TRBD2 (6 bases). CDR3 size: 13 residues. V dropped 7 bases and J dropped 5 bases, with 14 bases sitting between them. The V gene's germline CDR1 is MDHEN and CDR2 SYDVKM.

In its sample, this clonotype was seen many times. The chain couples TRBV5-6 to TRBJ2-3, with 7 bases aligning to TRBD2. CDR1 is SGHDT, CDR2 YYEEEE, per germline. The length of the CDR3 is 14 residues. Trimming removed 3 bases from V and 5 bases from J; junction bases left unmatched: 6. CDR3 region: CASSSSGTGDTQYF. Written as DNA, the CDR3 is TGTGCCAGCAGCTCAAGCGGGACGGGAGATACGCAGTATTTT.

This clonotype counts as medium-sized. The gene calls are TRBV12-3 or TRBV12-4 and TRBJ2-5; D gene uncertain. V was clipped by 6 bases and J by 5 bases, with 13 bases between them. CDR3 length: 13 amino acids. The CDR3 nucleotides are TGTGCCAGCAGCGGCCAGGTTATGGAGACCCAGTACTTC. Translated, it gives CASSGQVMETQYF.

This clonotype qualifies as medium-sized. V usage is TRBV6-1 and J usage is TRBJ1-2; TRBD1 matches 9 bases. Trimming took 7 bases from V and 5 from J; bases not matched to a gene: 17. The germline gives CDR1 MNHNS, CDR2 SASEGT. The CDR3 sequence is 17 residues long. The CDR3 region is CASMVSGQGAEGYGYTF. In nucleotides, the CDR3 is TGTGCCAGCATGGTGTCGGGACAGGGAGCGGAGGGGTATGGCTACACCTTC.

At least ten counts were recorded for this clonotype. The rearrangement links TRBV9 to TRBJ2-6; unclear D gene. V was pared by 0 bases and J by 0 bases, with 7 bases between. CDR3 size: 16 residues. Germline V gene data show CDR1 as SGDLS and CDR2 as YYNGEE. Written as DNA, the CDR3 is TGTGCCAGCAGCGTAGGGTTGGGCTCTGGGGCCAACGTCCTGACTTTC. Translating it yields CASSVGLGSGANVLTF.

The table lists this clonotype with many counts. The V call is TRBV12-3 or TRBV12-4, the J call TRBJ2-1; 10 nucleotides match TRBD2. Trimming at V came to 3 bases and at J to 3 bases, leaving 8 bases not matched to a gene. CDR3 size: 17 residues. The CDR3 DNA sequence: TGTGCCAGCAGTTTGCTGGCTAGCGGGAGTGGCTACAATGAGCAGTTCTTC. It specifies CASSLLASGSGYNEQFF.